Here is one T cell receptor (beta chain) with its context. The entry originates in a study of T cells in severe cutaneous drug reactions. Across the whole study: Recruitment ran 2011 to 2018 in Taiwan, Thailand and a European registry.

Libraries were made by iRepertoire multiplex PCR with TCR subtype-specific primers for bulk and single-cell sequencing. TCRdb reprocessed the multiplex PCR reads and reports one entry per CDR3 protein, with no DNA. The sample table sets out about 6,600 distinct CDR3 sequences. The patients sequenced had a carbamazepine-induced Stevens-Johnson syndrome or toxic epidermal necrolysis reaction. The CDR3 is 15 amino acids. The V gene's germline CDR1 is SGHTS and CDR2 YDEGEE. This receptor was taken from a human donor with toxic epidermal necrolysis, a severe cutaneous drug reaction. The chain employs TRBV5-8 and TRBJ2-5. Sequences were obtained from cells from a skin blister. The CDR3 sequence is CASSLEFQNQETQYF. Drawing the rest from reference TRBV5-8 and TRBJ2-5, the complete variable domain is EAGVTQSPTHLIKTRGQQATLRCSPISGHTSVYWYQQALGLGLQFLLWYDEGEERNRGNFPPRFSGRQFPNYSSELNVNALELEDSALYLCASSLEFQNQETQYFGPGTRLLVL.